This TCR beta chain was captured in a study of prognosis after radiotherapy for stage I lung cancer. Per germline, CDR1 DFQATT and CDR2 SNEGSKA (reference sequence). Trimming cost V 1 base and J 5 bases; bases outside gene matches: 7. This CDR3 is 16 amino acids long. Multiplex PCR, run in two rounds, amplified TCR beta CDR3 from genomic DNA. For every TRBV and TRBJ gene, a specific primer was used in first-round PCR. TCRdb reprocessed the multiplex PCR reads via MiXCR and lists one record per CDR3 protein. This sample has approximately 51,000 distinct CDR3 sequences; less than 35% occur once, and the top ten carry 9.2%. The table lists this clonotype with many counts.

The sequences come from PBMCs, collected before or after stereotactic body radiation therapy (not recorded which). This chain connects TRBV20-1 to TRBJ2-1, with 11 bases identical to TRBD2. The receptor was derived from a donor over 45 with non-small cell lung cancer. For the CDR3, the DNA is TGCAGTGCTAGAGTTGGGGGACTAGCGGTAAACAATGAGCAGTTCTTC. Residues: CSARVGGLAVNNEQFF.